This T cell receptor beta chain derives from a study of blood T cell repertoires in COVID-19. Overall study context: Samples of COVID-19 (acute and convalescent) were obtained from the United States, Italy and Spain. Nucleic acid was either cDNA or gDNA, and it came from T cells, B-cell-depleted T cells, or PBMCs.

Original analysis: By means of reference gene primer amplification, nucleated cell counts were estimated. Assay used: immunoSEQ multiplex PCR; TCRdb lists only in-frame clones, some missing. That table furnishes V, J and clone size, whereas the DNA furnished D and trimming. The sample holds 310,000 or so clones; about 86% are singletons and the top ten take around 2.1%. Germline V lookup: CDR1 SNHLY, CDR2 FYNNEI. V was pared by 6 bases and J by 8 bases, with 16 bases between. This CDR3 spans 13 amino acids. This TCR was sampled from a woman aged 25-40 years who had recovered from COVID-19. The sequencing sample was made of peripheral blood. V usage is TRBV2 and J usage is TRBJ1-2; no clear D gene. CDR3 region: CASSPTAAEGYTF. The DNA of the CDR3 is TGTGCCAGCAGCCCGACCGCGGCGGAAGGCTACACCTTC.